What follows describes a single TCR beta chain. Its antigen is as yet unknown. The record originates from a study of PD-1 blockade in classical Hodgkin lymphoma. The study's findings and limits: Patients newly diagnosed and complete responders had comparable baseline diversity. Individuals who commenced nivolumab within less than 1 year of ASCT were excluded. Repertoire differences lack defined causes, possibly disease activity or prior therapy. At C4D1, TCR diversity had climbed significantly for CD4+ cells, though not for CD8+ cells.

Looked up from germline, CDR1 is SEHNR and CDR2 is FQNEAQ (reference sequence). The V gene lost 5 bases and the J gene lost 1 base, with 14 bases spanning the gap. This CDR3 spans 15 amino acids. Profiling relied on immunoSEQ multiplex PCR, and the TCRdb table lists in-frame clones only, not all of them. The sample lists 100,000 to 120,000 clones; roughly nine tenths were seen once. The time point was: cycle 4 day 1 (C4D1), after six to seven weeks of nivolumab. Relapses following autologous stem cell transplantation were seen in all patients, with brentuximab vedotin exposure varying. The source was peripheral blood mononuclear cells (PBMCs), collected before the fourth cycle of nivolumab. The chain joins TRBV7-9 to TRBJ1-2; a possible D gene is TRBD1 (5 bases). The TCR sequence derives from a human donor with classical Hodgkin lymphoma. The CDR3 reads CASSPRGAGNYGYTF. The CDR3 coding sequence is TGTGCCAGCAGCCCCCGAGGGGCCGGTAACTATGGCTACACCTTC.